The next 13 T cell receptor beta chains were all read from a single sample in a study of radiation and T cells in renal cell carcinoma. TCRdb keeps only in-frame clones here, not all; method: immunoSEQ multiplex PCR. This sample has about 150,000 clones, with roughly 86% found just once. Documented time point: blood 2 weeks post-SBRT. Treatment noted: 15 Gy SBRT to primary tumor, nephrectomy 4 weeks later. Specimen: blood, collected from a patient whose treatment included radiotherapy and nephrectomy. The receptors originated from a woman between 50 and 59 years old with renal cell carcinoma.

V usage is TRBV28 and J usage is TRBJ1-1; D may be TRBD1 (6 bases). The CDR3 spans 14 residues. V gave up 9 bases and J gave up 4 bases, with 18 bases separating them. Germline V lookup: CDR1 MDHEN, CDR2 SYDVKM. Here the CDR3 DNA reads TGTGCCAGTCTCGGGAAAGGGGGGGTCACTGAAGCTTTCTTT. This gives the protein CASLGKGGVTEAFF.

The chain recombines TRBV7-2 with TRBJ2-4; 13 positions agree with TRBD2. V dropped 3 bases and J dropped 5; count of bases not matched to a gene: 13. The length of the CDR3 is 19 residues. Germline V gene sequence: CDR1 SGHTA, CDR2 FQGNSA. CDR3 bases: TGTGCCAGCAGCTTGTTTCCGGCACTAGCGGGGGGGACAGAAAACATTCAGTACTTC. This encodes CASSLFPALAGGTENIQYF. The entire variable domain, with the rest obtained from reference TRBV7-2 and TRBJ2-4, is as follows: GAGVSQSPSNKVTEKGKDVELRCDPISGHTALYWYRQSLGQGLEFLIYFQGNSAPDKSGLPSDRFSAERTGGSVSTLTIQRTQQEDSAVYLCASSLFPALAGGTENIQYFGAGTRLSVL.

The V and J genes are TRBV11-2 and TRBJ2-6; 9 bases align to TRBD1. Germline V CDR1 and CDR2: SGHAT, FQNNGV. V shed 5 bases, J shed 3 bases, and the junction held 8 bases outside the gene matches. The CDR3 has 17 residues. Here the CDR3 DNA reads TGTGCCAGCAGCCGCCGGACAGGGGCTAGTGGGGCCAACGTCCTGACTTTC. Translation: CASSRRTGASGANVLTF. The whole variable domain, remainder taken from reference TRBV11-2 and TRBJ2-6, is EAGVAQSPRYKIIEKRQSVAFWCNPISGHATLYWYQQILGQGPKLLIQFQNNGVVDDSQLPKDRFSAERLKGVDSTLKIQPAKLEDSAVYLCASSRRTGASGANVLTFGAGSRLTVL.

The CDR3 DNA reads as TGTGCCAGCAGCGCGGGACAGTCTTACACTGAAGCTTTCTTT. Translation gives CASSAGQSYTEAFF. J is TRBJ1-1 and V is TRBV9; TRBD1 matches 7 bases. V lost 3 bases to trimming and J lost 3 bases; unmatched junction nucleotides: 5. The V gene's germline CDR1 is SGDLS and CDR2 YYNGEE. CDR3 length equals 14 residues.

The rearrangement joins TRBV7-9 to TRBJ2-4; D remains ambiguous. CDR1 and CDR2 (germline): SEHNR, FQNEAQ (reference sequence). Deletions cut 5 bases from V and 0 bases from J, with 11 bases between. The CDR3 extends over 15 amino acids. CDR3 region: CASSPRLGAKNIQYF. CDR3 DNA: TGTGCCAGCAGCCCCAGGCTGGGAGCCAAAAACATTCAGTACTTC.

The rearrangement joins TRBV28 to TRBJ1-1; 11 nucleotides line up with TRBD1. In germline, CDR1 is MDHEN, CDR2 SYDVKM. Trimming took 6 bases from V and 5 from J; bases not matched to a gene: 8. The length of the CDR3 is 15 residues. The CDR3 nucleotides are TGTGCCAGCAGCGGACAGGGGGCTTCGGGGACTGAAGCTTTCTTT. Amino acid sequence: CASSGQGASGTEAFF.

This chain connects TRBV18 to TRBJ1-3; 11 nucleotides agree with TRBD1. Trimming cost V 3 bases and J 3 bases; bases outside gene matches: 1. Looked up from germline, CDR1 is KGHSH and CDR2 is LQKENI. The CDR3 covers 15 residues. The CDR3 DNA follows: TGTGCCAGCTCACCGGGACAGGGGGTTGGAAACACCATATATTTT. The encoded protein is CASSPGQGVGNTIYF.

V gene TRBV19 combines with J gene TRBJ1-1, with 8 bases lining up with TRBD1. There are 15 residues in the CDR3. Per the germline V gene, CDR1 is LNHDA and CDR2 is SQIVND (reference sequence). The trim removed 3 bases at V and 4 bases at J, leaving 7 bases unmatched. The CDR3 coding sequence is TGTGCCAGTAGTATCGGCAACAGGGGGAGCACTGAAGCTTTCTTT. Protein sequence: CASSIGNRGSTEAFF.

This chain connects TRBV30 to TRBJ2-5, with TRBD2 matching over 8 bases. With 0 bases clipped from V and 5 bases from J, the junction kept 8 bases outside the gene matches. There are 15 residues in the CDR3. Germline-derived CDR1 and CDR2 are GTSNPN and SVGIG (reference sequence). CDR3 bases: TGTGCCTGGAGTGTACGGGGACTAGTAGGGGAGACCCAGTACTTC. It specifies CAWSVRGLVGETQYF.

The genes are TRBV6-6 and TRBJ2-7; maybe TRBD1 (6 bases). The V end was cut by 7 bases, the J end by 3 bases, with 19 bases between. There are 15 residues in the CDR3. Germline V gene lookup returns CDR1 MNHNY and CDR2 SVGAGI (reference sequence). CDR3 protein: CASKGTGHFIYEQYF. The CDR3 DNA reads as TGTGCCAGCAAAGGGACGGGACATTTTATCTACGAGCAGTACTTC.

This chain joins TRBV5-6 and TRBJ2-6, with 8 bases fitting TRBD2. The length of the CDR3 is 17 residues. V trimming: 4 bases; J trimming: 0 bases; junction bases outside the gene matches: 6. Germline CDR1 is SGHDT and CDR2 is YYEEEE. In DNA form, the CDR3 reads TGTGCCAGCAGCCAGCGGGGGAAAAGCTCTGGGGCCAACGTCCTGACTTTC. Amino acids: CASSQRGKSSGANVLTF.

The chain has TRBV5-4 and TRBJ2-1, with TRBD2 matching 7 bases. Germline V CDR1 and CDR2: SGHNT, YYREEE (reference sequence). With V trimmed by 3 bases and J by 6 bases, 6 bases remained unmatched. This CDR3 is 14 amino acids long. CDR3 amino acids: CASSSTSTTNEQFF. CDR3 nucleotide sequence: TGTGCCAGCAGCTCGACTAGCACAACCAATGAGCAGTTCTTC.

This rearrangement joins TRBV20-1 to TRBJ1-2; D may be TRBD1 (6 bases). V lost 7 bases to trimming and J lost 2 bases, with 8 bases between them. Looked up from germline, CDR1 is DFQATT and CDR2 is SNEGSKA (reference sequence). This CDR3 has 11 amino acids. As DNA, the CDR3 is TGCAGTGTAGACAGGAACTATGGCTACACCTTC. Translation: CSVDRNYGYTF.